This T cell receptor beta chain emerged from a study of blood T cells in healthy people across ages. Next came a second PCR, run for about 7 to 12 cycles, which used a sample-barcoded 5' primer along with a J-beta primer mix. TCRdb itself ran the 5' RACE reads through MiXCR, one entry per CDR3 protein. The table lists about 1,600,000 distinct CDR3 sequences, approximately 40% of them singletons, with less than 8% in the top ten. The CDR3 totals 15 residues. Germline V gene lookup returns CDR1 MNHEY and CDR2 SVGAGI. Trimming took off 7 bases at V and 5 bases at J, with 19 bases between the two ends. Each of the donors had ten milliliters of peripheral blood drawn into EDTA-treated Vacutainer tubes.

The specimen sequenced was blood. The rearrangement uses TRBV6-5 and TRBJ2-3; weak D call: TRBD2 (6 bases). This receptor was taken from a woman aged 18-29 years in good health. The CDR3 DNA reads as TGTGCCAGCACACTCTCCGGCGGGGAGGTAGATACGCAGTATTTT. Translating gives CASTLSGGEVDTQYF.